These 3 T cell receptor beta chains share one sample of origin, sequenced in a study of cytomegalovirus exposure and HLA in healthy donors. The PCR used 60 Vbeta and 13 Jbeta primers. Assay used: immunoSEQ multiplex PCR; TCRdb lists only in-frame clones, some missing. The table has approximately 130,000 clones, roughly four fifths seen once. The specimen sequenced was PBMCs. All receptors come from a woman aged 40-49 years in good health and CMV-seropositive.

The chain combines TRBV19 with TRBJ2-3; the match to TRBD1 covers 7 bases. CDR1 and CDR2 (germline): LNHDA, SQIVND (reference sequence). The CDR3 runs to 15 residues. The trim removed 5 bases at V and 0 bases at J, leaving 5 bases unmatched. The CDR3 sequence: CASSFGTASTDTQYF. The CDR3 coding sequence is TGTGCCAGTAGTTTCGGGACAGCTAGCACAGATACGCAGTATTTT.

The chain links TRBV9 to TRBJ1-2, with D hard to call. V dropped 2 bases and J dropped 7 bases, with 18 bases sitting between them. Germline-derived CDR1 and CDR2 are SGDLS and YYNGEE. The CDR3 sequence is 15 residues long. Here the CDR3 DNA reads TGTGCCAGCAGCGTCGACGGGGTCGCATTGGGTGGCTACACCTTC. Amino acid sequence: CASSVDGVALGGYTF.

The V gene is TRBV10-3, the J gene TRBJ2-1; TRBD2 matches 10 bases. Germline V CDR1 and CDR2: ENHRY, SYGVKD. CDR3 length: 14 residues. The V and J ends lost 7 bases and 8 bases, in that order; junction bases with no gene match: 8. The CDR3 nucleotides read TGTGCCATCAACCCGGGACTAGCGTCCCATGAGCAGTTCTTC. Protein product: CAINPGLASHEQFF.